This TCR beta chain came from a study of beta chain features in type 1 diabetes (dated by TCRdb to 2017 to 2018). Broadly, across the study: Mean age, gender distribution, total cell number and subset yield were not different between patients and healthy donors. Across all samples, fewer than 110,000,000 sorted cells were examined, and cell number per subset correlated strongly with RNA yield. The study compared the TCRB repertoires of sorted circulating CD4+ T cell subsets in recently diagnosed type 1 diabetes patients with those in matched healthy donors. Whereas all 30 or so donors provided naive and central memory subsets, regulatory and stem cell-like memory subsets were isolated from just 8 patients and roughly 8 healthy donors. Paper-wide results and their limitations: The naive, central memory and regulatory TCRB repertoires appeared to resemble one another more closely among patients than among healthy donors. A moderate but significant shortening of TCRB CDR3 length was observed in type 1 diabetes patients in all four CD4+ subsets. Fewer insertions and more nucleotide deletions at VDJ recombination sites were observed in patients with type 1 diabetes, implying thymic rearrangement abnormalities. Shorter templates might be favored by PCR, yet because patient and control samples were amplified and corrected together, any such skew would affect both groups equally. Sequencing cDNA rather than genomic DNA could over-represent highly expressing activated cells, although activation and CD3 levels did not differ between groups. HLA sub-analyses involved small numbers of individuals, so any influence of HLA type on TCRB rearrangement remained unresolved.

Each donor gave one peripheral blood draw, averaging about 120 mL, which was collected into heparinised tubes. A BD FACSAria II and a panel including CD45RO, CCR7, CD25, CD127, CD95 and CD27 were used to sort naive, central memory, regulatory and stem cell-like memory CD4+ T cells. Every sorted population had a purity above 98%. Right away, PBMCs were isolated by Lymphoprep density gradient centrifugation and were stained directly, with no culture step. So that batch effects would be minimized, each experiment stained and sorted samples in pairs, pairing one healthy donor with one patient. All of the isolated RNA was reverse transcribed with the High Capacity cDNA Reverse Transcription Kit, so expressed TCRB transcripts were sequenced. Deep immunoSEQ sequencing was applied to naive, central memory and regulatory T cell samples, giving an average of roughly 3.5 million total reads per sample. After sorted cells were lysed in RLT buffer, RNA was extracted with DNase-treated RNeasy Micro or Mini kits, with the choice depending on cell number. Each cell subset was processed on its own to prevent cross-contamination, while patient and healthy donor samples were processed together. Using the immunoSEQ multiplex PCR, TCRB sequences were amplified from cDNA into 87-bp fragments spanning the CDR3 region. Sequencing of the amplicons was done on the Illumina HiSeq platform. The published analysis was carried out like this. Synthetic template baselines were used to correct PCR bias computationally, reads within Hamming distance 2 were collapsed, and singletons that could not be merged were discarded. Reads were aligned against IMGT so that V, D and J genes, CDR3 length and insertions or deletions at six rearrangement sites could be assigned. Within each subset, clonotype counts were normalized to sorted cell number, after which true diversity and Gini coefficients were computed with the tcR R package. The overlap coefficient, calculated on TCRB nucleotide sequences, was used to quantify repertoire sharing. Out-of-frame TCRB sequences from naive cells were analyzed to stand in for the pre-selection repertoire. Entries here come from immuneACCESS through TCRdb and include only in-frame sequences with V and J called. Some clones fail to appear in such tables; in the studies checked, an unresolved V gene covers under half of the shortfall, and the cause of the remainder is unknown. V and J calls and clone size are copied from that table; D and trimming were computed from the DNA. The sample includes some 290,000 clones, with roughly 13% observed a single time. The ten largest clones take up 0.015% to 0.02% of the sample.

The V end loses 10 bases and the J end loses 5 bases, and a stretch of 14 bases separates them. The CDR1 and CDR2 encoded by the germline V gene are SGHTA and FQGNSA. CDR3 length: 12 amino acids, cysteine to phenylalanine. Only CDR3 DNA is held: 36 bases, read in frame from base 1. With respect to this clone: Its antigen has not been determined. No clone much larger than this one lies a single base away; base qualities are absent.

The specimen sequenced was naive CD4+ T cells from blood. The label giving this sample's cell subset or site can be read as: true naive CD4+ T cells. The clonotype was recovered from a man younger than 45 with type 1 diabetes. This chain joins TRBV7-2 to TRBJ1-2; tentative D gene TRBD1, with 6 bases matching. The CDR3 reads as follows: CATQDRRYGYTF. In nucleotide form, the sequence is TGTGCCACCCAGGACAGACGATATGGCTACACCTTC.